Below are 23 T cell receptor beta chains sequenced from a single sample in a study of blood T cell repertoires in COVID-19. Clones were sequenced by immunoSEQ multiplex PCR, and TCRdb holds only the in-frame ones, with some missing. The sample has about 50,000 clones; around 81% are singletons. Sequencing was carried out using peripheral blood. The receptors were gathered from an elderly woman with COVID-19, enrolled during active disease.

The chain has TRBV7-3 and TRBJ2-1; tentatively, D is TRBD1 (6 bases). Trimming cost V 2 bases and J 2 bases, with 13 bases left between them. The V gene's germline CDR1 is SGHTA and CDR2 FQGTGA. This CDR3 has 16 residues. CDR3 DNA: TGTGCCAGCAGCTTAGGCGGTCAGGGGACCTACAATGAGCAGTTCTTC. It yields the protein CASSLGGQGTYNEQFF.

The DNA of the CDR3 is TGTGCCAGCAGTTCAGGGACTACACTTTCGAATGAGCAGTTCTTC. Translating gives CASSSGTTLSNEQFF. V gene TRBV6-5 combines with J gene TRBJ2-1, with 7 bases aligning to TRBD2. The ends lost 4 bases at V and 7 bases at J; junction bases unmatched: 10. The CDR3 covers 15 residues. The V gene's germline CDR1 is MNHEY and CDR2 SVGAGI.

V is TRBV4-1 and J is TRBJ1-2, with 7 bases aligning to TRBD1. J gave up 0 bases and V 4 bases, and 5 bases lay outside the gene matches. Per the germline V gene, CDR1 is MGHRA and CDR2 is YSYEKL. The CDR3 is 15 amino acids. CDR3 bases: TGCGCCAGCAGCCTCGGAGGGGGCTCTAACTATGGCTACACCTTC. Residues: CASSLGGGSNYGYTF.

The chain carries TRBV4-1 and TRBJ2-7; 8 nucleotides agree with TRBD1. Germline V gene lookup returns CDR1 MGHRA and CDR2 YSYEKL. This CDR3 contains 15 residues. V trimming: 2 bases; J trimming: 4 bases; junction bases outside the gene matches: 7. The CDR3 reads CASSQQQGVSYEQYF. CDR3 nucleotides: TGCGCCAGCAGCCAACAACAGGGGGTCTCTTACGAGCAGTACTTC.

The rearrangement links TRBV7-3 to TRBJ2-1; 7 bases agree with TRBD2. This CDR3 is built from 15 residues. Germline values: CDR1 SGHTA, CDR2 FQGTGA. The ends lost 5 bases at V and 3 bases at J; junction bases unmatched: 7. The chain's CDR3 is CASSPRTSDYNEQFF. In DNA form, the CDR3 reads TGTGCCAGCAGCCCAAGAACTAGCGACTACAATGAGCAGTTCTTC. The whole variable domain, remainder taken from reference TRBV7-3 and TRBJ2-1, is GAGVSQTPSNKVTEKGKYVELRCDPISGHTALYWYRQSLGQGPEFLIYFQGTGAADDSGLPNDRFFAVRPEGSVSTLKIQRTERGDSAVYLCASSPRTSDYNEQFFGPGTRLTVL.

This clone showed up just a few times. V usage is TRBV4-1 and J usage is TRBJ2-2; 10 bases line up with TRBD1. Germline loops: CDR1 MGHRA, CDR2 YSYEKL. The CDR3 spans 16 residues. The J segment lost 0 bases and the V segment lost 4 bases, leaving 2 bases of the junction unmatched. CDR3 residues: CASSPGQGANTGELFF. CDR3 bases: TGCGCCAGCAGCCCAGGACAGGGGGCGAACACCGGGGAGCTGTTTTTT.

The chain employs TRBV27 and TRBJ1-5, with a tentative D call TRBD1 (5 bases). Trimming removed 2 bases at V and 3 bases at J, with 8 bases between. The CDR3 contains 14 residues. Germline loops: CDR1 MNHEY, CDR2 SMNVEV (reference sequence). The CDR3 DNA reads TGTGCCAGCAGTTTAAGACAGACCAATCAGCCCCAGCATTTT. This codes for CASSLRQTNQPQHF.

The chain recombines TRBV19 with TRBJ2-5; D is perhaps TRBD1 (5 bases). The CDR3 covers 14 residues. V was trimmed by 4 bases and J by 2 bases, leaving 11 bases between them. In germline, CDR1 is LNHDA, CDR2 SQIVND (reference sequence). Here the CDR3 reads CASSSQAGQETQYF. The CDR3 DNA sequence: TGTGCCAGTAGTAGTCAGGCAGGGCAAGAGACCCAGTACTTC.

This chain uses TRBV6-5 with TRBJ1-2, with TRBD1 matching 8 bases. Trimming took 11 bases from V and 4 from J; bases not matched to a gene: 12. From germline, CDR1 is MNHEY and CDR2 SVGAGI. CDR3 length equals 14 residues. Written as DNA, the CDR3 is TGTGCCGGACGGACAGGGTCTATAGGCTATGGCTACACCTTC. This encodes CAGRTGSIGYGYTF.

The chain carries TRBV4-1 and TRBJ2-1; the D gene is possibly TRBD1 (6 bases). The germline gives CDR1 MGHRA, CDR2 YSYEKL. Trimming pared 3 bases from V and 9 bases from J, leaving 18 bases between. The length of the CDR3 is 15 residues. CDR3 nucleotides: TGCGCCAGCAGCCAGGCCTCAGGGGTTAGGGTTGAGCAGTTCTTC. This sequence encodes CASSQASGVRVEQFF.

The chain couples TRBV2 to TRBJ1-4; tentatively, D is TRBD1 (6 bases). Germline assignment: CDR1 SNHLY and CDR2 FYNNEI. The CDR3 runs to 14 residues. The germline V and J ends were trimmed by 8 bases and 4 bases, with 14 bases remaining between them. The CDR3 region has the DNA TGTGCCAGCCAGAGGGGGGGCCTTAATGAAAAACTGTTTTTT. Translated: CASQRGGLNEKLFF.

This chain connects TRBV10-3 to TRBJ2-7; 14 bases agree with TRBD2. The CDR3 totals 12 residues. Germline CDR1 ENHRY, CDR2 SYGVKD. With 10 bases clipped from V and 7 bases from J, the junction kept 3 bases outside the gene matches. The CDR3 reads CASGLAGGEQYF. The DNA for the CDR3 is TGTGCCAGCGGACTAGCGGGAGGTGAGCAGTACTTC.

The CDR3 DNA sequence: TGTGCCAGCACCATAACACGGAACACTGAAGCTTTCTTT. It is translated as CASTITRNTEAFF. The J gene is TRBJ1-1, the V gene TRBV28; D is uncertain. Trimming took 7 bases from V and 1 from J, leaving 10 bases between them. The CDR3 contains 13 residues. Germline values: CDR1 MDHEN, CDR2 SYDVKM.

CDR3 nucleotide sequence: TGTGCCATCAGTGCCACCGGACTAGCGGGATACAATGAGCAGTTCTTC. Translation gives CAISATGLAGYNEQFF. The chain combines TRBV10-3 with TRBJ2-1; the match to TRBD2 covers 12 bases. CDR1 is ENHRY, CDR2 SYGVKD, per germline. This CDR3 region has 16 residues. With V trimmed by 4 bases and J by 4 bases, 5 bases remained unmatched.

V usage is TRBV3-1 (or the pseudogene TRBV3-2) and J usage is TRBJ2-1, with D maybe TRBD2 (6 bases). The CDR3 totals 16 residues. CDR1 and CDR2 (germline): LGHDT, YNNKEL (reference sequence). V lost 1 base and J lost 3, with 13 bases in between. CDR3 sequence reads: CASSQVTRPDYNEQFF. In DNA form, the CDR3 reads TGTGCCAGCAGCCAAGTGACTAGACCAGACTACAATGAGCAGTTCTTC.

This chain links TRBV7-2 with TRBJ1-1; D gene uncertain. V lost 3 bases to trimming and J lost 1 base, with 6 bases between them. Germline loops: CDR1 SGHTA, CDR2 FQGNSA. CDR3 length equals 13 residues. The CDR3 DNA reads TGTGCCAGCAGCTTCCAGGAGAACACTGAAGCTTTCTTT. It codes for CASSFQENTEAFF.

This clone was seen a few times. This sequence joins TRBV11-2 and TRBJ1-2; 8 bases agree with TRBD1. The CDR3 runs to 15 residues. Germline assignment: CDR1 SGHAT and CDR2 FQNNGV. Trimming took 3 bases from V and 4 from J; bases not matched to a gene: 7. CDR3 sequence: CASSFAGQGFYGYTF. In nucleotides, the CDR3 is TGTGCCAGCAGCTTCGCCGGACAGGGTTTCTATGGCTACACCTTC.

This clone appeared a single time. The chain uses TRBV7-3 and TRBJ2-2; D not resolved. The CDR3 length is 16 residues. Trimming pared 6 bases from V and 0 bases from J, leaving 14 bases between. CDR1 SGHTA and CDR2 FQGTGA come from the germline V gene. As DNA, the CDR3 is TGTGCCAGCAGACACATCCGAGGCTCGAACACCGGGGAGCTGTTTTTT. Translated: CASRHIRGSNTGELFF.

The rearrangement joins TRBV10-3 to TRBJ2-7; D is possibly TRBD1 (7 bases). This CDR3 contains 18 residues. Trimming shortened V by 4 bases and J by 6 bases, and 28 bases separated the two germline ends. Germline CDR1 ENHRY, CDR2 SYGVKD. The CDR3 coding sequence is TGTGCCATCAGTGGACCCCAAATTTCGACAGGGCTGGGGGGCGAGCAGTACTTC. Amino acid sequence: CAISGPQISTGLGGEQYF.

V usage is TRBV15 and J usage is TRBJ2-7; 9 bases match TRBD1. This CDR3 is built from 18 residues. V shed 3 bases, J shed 3 bases, and the junction held 15 bases outside the gene matches. Germline V CDR1 and CDR2: LNHNV, YYDKDF (reference sequence). This chain's CDR3 is CATSRSAQTGGSVYEQYF. Here the CDR3 DNA reads TGTGCCACCAGCAGGTCGGCACAGACAGGGGGTTCAGTCTACGAGCAGTACTTC.

The rearrangement joins TRBV5-1 to TRBJ1-6; weak D call: TRBD1 (6 bases). This CDR3 spans 15 amino acids. Germline V gene lookup returns CDR1 SGHRS and CDR2 YFSETQ. Trimming pared 7 bases from V and 8 bases from J, leaving 19 bases between. CDR3: CASRWYRDGYSPLHF. CDR3 in DNA: TGCGCCAGCCGCTGGTACAGGGATGGGTATTCACCCCTCCACTTT.

The V and J genes are TRBV28 and TRBJ2-7; D is unclear. With 9 bases removed from V and 1 base from J, the gap between germline ends came to 22 bases. This CDR3 region has 16 residues. Germline V gives CDR1 MDHEN, CDR2 SYDVKM. Here the CDR3 DNA reads TGTGCCAGTAACCACCTAGGAACCATTCAATCCTACGAGCAGTACTTC. Protein: CASNHLGTIQSYEQYF.

This clone was observed a few times. The V and J genes are TRBV30 and TRBJ2-7; D might be TRBD1 (6 bases). The ends were cut back, 8 bases at V and 6 bases at J, with 23 bases in the middle. The CDR3 length is 14 residues. CDR1 GTSNPN and CDR2 SVGIG come from the germline V gene (reference sequence). DNA of the CDR3: TGTGCCGGAACCCGGGACAAAAAAGGGGTCGAGCAGTACTTC. Encoded protein: CAGTRDKKGVEQYF.